This is a list of T cell receptor beta chains from one sample in a study of blood T cell repertoires in COVID-19. Generated by immunoSEQ multiplex PCR, the TCRdb table keeps only in-frame clones and is missing some. Of more than 400,000 clones listed, around 87% are singletons. Source material: PBMCs or T cells enriched from blood (not recorded which). These receptor sequences come from a woman under 30 who had recovered from COVID-19. CDR3s include the opening cysteine and the closing phenylalanine or tryptophan. D genes are given only for firm matches. Expanded clones are given a class, and other clones once, few, many or no size at all.

J gene: TRBJ2-3; D gene: -; clone size: few; CDR3 length: 18; V gene: TRBV28; CDR3 protein: CASSIARATGGLTDTQYF; CDR3 DNA: TGTGCCAGCAGTATAGCCCGGGCGACGGGGGGCCTGACAGATACGCAGTATTTT
J gene: TRBJ1-5; D gene: TRBD1; clone size: once; CDR3 length: 15; V gene: TRBV6-5; CDR3 protein: CASSYRQGPNQPQHF; CDR3 DNA: TGTGCCAGCAGTTACAGACAGGGCCCCAATCAGCCCCAGCATTTT
J gene: TRBJ2-2; D gene: -; clone size: -; CDR3 length: 14; V gene: TRBV18; CDR3 protein: CASSPRLDTGELFF; CDR3 DNA: TGTGCCAGCTCACCTCGACTTGACACCGGGGAGCTGTTTTTT
J gene: TRBJ2-7; D gene: TRBD2; clone size: -; CDR3 length: 16; V gene: TRBV7-2; CDR3 protein: CASSFWYQRGAYEQYF; CDR3 DNA: TGTGCCAGCAGCTTCTGGTATCAGCGGGGGGCCTACGAGCAGTACTTC
J gene: TRBJ2-2; D gene: TRBD1; clone size: few; CDR3 length: 16; V gene: TRBV28; CDR3 protein: CASSSRDRGNTGELFF; CDR3 DNA: TGTGCCAGCAGTTCCCGCGACAGGGGAAACACCGGGGAGCTGTTTTTT
J gene: TRBJ2-2; D gene: TRBD1; clone size: -; CDR3 length: 17; V gene: TRBV7-3; CDR3 protein: CASSLWSGQGGSGELFF; CDR3 DNA: TGTGCCAGCAGCTTATGGAGTGGACAGGGGGGTAGCGGGGAGCTGTTTTTT
J gene: TRBJ2-1; D gene: -; clone size: -; CDR3 length: 14; V gene: TRBV5-1; CDR3 protein: CASSPRGSPQEQFF; CDR3 DNA: TGCGCCAGCAGCCCTCGCGGGTCACCTCAAGAGCAGTTCTTC
J gene: TRBJ1-1; D gene: -; clone size: -; CDR3 length: 11; V gene: TRBV7-9; CDR3 protein: CASRLNTEAFF; CDR3 DNA: TGTGCCAGCAGGCTAAACACTGAAGCTTTCTTT
J gene: TRBJ2-7; D gene: TRBD1; clone size: -; CDR3 length: 14; V gene: TRBV2; CDR3 protein: CASSEASRGQGQYF; CDR3 DNA: TGTGCCAGCAGTGAGGCGTCCAGGGGGCAGGGGCAGTACTTC
J gene: TRBJ2-7; D gene: -; clone size: -; CDR3 length: 15; V gene: TRBV28; CDR3 protein: CASSPPLGSSYEQYF; CDR3 DNA: TGTGCCAGCAGTCCTCCCTTGGGGAGCTCCTACGAGCAGTACTTC
J gene: TRBJ2-1; D gene: TRBD1; clone size: -; CDR3 length: 17; V gene: TRBV7-9; CDR3 protein: CASSFGLGDSSYNEQFF; CDR3 DNA: TGTGCCAGCAGCTTCGGGCTGGGGGACAGCTCCTACAATGAGCAGTTCTTC
J gene: TRBJ2-2; D gene: TRBD1; clone size: few; CDR3 length: 15; V gene: TRBV10-3; CDR3 protein: CAISDVQGVTGELFF; CDR3 DNA: TGTGCCATCAGTGATGTTCAGGGGGTGACCGGGGAGCTGTTTTTT
J gene: TRBJ1-1; D gene: -; clone size: -; CDR3 length: 13; V gene: TRBV2; CDR3 protein: CASSEDRDGEAFF; CDR3 DNA: TGTGCCAGCAGTGAAGACAGGGACGGTGAAGCTTTCTTT
J gene: TRBJ2-7; D gene: TRBD2; clone size: -; CDR3 length: 17; V gene: TRBV11-2; CDR3 protein: CASSPDGGGWISYEQYF; CDR3 DNA: TGTGCCAGCAGCCCCGACGGGGGGGGGTGGATCTCCTACGAGCAGTACTTC
J gene: TRBJ2-1; D gene: -; clone size: -; CDR3 length: 15; V gene: TRBV7-2; CDR3 protein: CASSLGSSSYNEQFF; CDR3 DNA: TGTGCCAGCAGCTTAGGCTCGAGCTCCTACAATGAGCAGTTCTTC
J gene: TRBJ2-1; D gene: -; clone size: once; CDR3 length: 11; V gene: TRBV12-3/TRBV12-4; CDR3 protein: CASSVLNEQFF; CDR3 DNA: TGTGCCAGCAGTGTCCTCAATGAGCAGTTCTTC
J gene: TRBJ1-1; D gene: -; clone size: -; CDR3 length: 15; V gene: TRBV4-1; CDR3 protein: CASSQDAGGNAEAFF; CDR3 DNA: TGCGCCAGCAGCCAAGATGCGGGGGGCAACGCTGAAGCTTTCTTT
J gene: TRBJ2-7; D gene: -; clone size: -; CDR3 length: 13; V gene: TRBV6-5; CDR3 protein: CASSSLSSYEQYF; CDR3 DNA: TGTGCCAGCAGTTCCCTTAGTTCCTACGAGCAGTACTTC
J gene: TRBJ2-2; D gene: -; clone size: -; CDR3 length: 16; V gene: TRBV11-2; CDR3 protein: CASSPSRHPGTGELFF; CDR3 DNA: TGTGCCAGCAGCCCTAGCCGACACCCGGGGACCGGGGAGCTGTTTTTT
J gene: TRBJ2-5; D gene: -; clone size: -; CDR3 length: 15; V gene: TRBV18; CDR3 protein: CASSPLLAVQETQYF; CDR3 DNA: TGTGCCAGCTCACCGCTGTTAGCGGTTCAAGAGACCCAGTACTTC
J gene: TRBJ2-5; D gene: -; clone size: -; CDR3 length: 15; V gene: TRBV5-1; CDR3 protein: CASSLQGDPRETQYF; CDR3 DNA: TGCGCCAGCAGCCTCCAGGGCGATCCAAGAGAGACCCAGTACTTC
J gene: TRBJ1-4; D gene: -; clone size: -; CDR3 length: 14; V gene: TRBV18; CDR3 protein: CASSATVDNEKLFF; CDR3 DNA: TGTGCCAGCTCAGCGACAGTGGACAATGAAAAACTGTTTTTT
J gene: TRBJ1-4; D gene: TRBD1; clone size: -; CDR3 length: 15; V gene: TRBV28; CDR3 protein: CASTNSGTANEKLFF; CDR3 DNA: TGTGCCAGCACTAATTCCGGGACAGCAAATGAAAAACTGTTTTTT
J gene: TRBJ1-1; D gene: TRBD1; clone size: -; CDR3 length: 16; V gene: TRBV28; CDR3 protein: CASLDIGTGIHTEAFF; CDR3 DNA: TGTGCCAGCCTCGACATAGGGACAGGGATCCACACTGAAGCTTTCTTT
J gene: TRBJ2-7; D gene: TRBD1; clone size: -; CDR3 length: 17; V gene: TRBV6-6; CDR3 protein: CASSRQGLAPLSYEQYF; CDR3 DNA: TGTGCCAGCAGTCGACAGGGTTTAGCTCCCCTCTCCTACGAGCAGTACTTC
J gene: TRBJ1-5; D gene: -; clone size: -; CDR3 length: 15; V gene: TRBV6-2/TRBV6-3; CDR3 protein: CASSFLHQGGQPQHF; CDR3 DNA: TGTGCCAGCAGTTTCCTCCATCAGGGCGGTCAGCCCCAGCATTTT